This TCR beta chain was captured by sequencing in a study of T cells after yellow fever vaccination. Germline CDR1 is LGHDT and CDR2 is YNNKEL (reference sequence). V trimming: 4 bases; J trimming: 5 bases; junction bases outside the gene matches: 8. The length of the CDR3 is 15 residues. TCRdb reanalysed the 5' RACE reads using MiXCR and keeps one entry per CDR3 protein. The repertoire holds about 220,000 distinct CDR3 sequences, with more than 3% as singletons. This clonotype has a count of ten or more. The specimen was CD4+ T cells sorted from PBMCs, collected 10 days after the yellow fever booster vaccination. The origin of this receptor is a man younger than 35 who received the YFV17D yellow fever vaccine. The chain joins TRBV3-1 to TRBJ1-1; 9 bases map to TRBD1. CDR3 in amino acids: CASSPWGQGRTEAFF. The CDR3 region has the DNA TGTGCCAGCAGCCCCTGGGGACAGGGAAGAACTGAAGCTTTCTTT. Full variable domain (outside the CDR3, taken from reference TRBV3-1 and TRBJ1-1): DTAVSQTPKYLVTQMGNDKSIKCEQNLGHDTMYWYKQDSKKFLKIMFSYNNKELIINETVPNRFSPKSPDKAHLNLHINSLELGDSAVYFCASSPWGQGRTEAFFGQGTRLTVV.